These 26 T cell receptor beta chains were sequenced from one sample in a study of T cell clonality in common variable immunodeficiency. Study-wide points: Common variable immunodeficiency TCR beta sequences reportedly had fewer deletions and N-nucleotide insertions.

The assay was immunoSEQ multiplex PCR, and TCRdb's table has in-frame clones only and misses some. Listed for the sample are roughly 23,000 clones, none seen a single time. No antigens are known for them. Sequencing used peripheral blood mononuclear cells. These receptors came from a human donor with common variable immunodeficiency.

This clone was detected many times. The DNA ends 3 residues before the CDR3 does, and the rest of the CDR3 is filled in from the germline J gene. The rearrangement joins TRBV20-1 to TRBJ2-1; D remains unclear. Germline CDR1 DFQATT, CDR2 SNEGSKA (reference sequence). The CDR3 is made up of 12 amino acids. Between the trimmed V and J ends, which lost 6 bases and 7 bases, there was a span of 13 bases. Here the CDR3 reads CSALTQGNEQFF. The sequenced part of the CDR3 DNA is TGCAGTGCCTTAACCCAAGGGAATGAG.

This clone showed up just a few times. The read stops 3 residues short of the end of the CDR3; the missing end is completed from the germline J gene. V usage is TRBV30 and J usage is TRBJ2-5; 7 nucleotides match TRBD1. The CDR3 totals 14 residues. Germline V CDR1 and CDR2: GTSNPN, SVGIG (reference sequence). J gave up 2 bases and V 8 bases, and 11 bases lay outside the gene matches. The CDR3 DNA, read in part, is TGTGCCGCGGACAGGCGAGTGGGGCAAGAGACC. Residues: CAADRRVGQET. The entire CDR3 protein reads CAADRRVGQETQYF.

This clone appeared a few times. The observed sequence ends 3 residues before the CDR3 terminus, with the missing tail filled in from the germline J gene. The chain recombines TRBV7-2 with TRBJ2-3; no reliable D call. This CDR3 has 15 residues. V was shortened by 2 bases and J by 1 base, with 10 bases between the two germline ends. CDR1 and CDR2 (germline): SGHTA, FQGNSA. CDR3 amino acids: CASSLSELGTDTQYF. Partial CDR3 DNA: TGTGCCAGCAGCTTATCCGAGCTAGGCACAGATACG.

In this sample, this clone turned up a few times. The observed sequence ends 3 residues before the CDR3 terminus, with the missing tail filled in from the germline J gene. V usage is TRBV19 and J usage is TRBJ2-7, with 12 bases fitting TRBD2. CDR1 LNHDA and CDR2 SQIVND come from the germline V gene (reference sequence). J lost 2 bases, V lost 2 bases, and 1 base had no gene match. This CDR3 has 15 residues. The CDR3 loop is CASSIRLAGAYEQYF. The sequenced CDR3 bases are TGTGCCAGTAGTATAAGACTAGCGGGAGCCTACGAG.

This clone was observed a handful of times. The read gets to within 3 residues of the CDR3 end, and the germline J gene fills in the rest. The chain links TRBV19 to TRBJ1-1; no clear D gene. CDR1 LNHDA and CDR2 SQIVND come from the germline V gene (reference sequence). The CDR3 has 18 amino acids. The ends were cut back, 2 bases at V and 4 bases at J, with 23 bases in the middle. The CDR3 bases that were read are TGTGCCAGTAGTATAAGGTACTCACGGGTGAATGCGGGCACTGAA. Protein sequence: CASSIRYSRVNAGTE. In full, the CDR3 reads CASSIRYSRVNAGTEAFF.

The table lists this clone with a few counts. The read comes to an end 3 residues before the CDR3 does, leaving the germline J gene to fill in the end. The chain uses TRBV6-2 or TRBV6-3 and TRBJ1-5, with TRBD1 identical over 8 bases. V lost 5 bases and J lost 2; bases outside the gene matches: 8. Per germline, CDR1 MNHEY and CDR2 SVGEGT. The CDR3 is 16 residues long. The CDR3 is CASSRDRGPGNQPQHF. CDR3 DNA (partial): TGTGCCAGCAGTCGAGACAGGGGTCCGGGCAATCAGCCC.

This clone has a handful of counts. Sequencing ends 3 residues short of the CDR3 end; the germline J gene provides the rest. The chain carries TRBV2 and TRBJ2-3; D is perhaps TRBD2 (7 bases). CDR3 length equals 15 residues. The V end was cut by 6 bases, the J end by 3 bases, with 16 bases between. Germline lookup yields CDR1 SNHLY and CDR2 FYNNEI. The part of the CDR3 DNA that was read is TGTGCCAGCAGGTTCGGGGGGCTTGGAACAGATACG. Its protein is CASRFGGLGTDT. The complete CDR3 sequence is CASRFGGLGTDTQYF.

In the case of this clone: The CDR3 end falls 3 residues outside the read, so it is completed with the germline J gene. The genes are TRBV2 and TRBJ2-7; 10 bases line up with TRBD2. The CDR3 covers 13 residues. The junction had 3 bases not matched to a gene; V was cut back by 7 bases and J by 3 bases. CDR1 is SNHLY, CDR2 FYNNEI, per germline. The chain's CDR3 is CASNSGGYYEQYF. The covered CDR3 bases are TGTGCCAGCAATAGCGGGGGGTACTACGAG.

This clone was seen at least ten times. The read terminates 3 residues before the CDR3 end, so the remaining end is supplied by the germline J gene. The genes are TRBV19 and TRBJ2-3, with 8 bases that match TRBD2. CDR1 LNHDA and CDR2 SQIVND come from the germline V gene (reference sequence). This CDR3 is built from 14 residues. CDR3 protein: CASKVTSDDGTQYF. The CDR3 DNA, read in part, is TGTGCCAGTAAGGTGACTAGCGACGACGGGACG.

This clone was seen more than once but under ten times. The read ends 3 residues before the CDR3 terminus; that terminus is restored from the germline J gene. This rearrangement joins TRBV2 to TRBJ2-2, with 13 bases lining up with TRBD2. The junction had 11 bases not matched to a gene; V was cut back by 6 bases and J by 4 bases. From germline, CDR1 is SNHLY and CDR2 FYNNEI. This CDR3 is 18 amino acids long. The sequenced CDR3 bases are TGTGCCAGCAGGCCACGGACTAGCGGGAGCGCTACCACCGGGGAG. As protein: CASRPRTSGSATTGE. In full, the CDR3 reads CASRPRTSGSATTGELFF.

This clone appeared many times. Sequencing ends 3 residues short of the CDR3 end; the germline J gene provides the rest. The V gene is TRBV19, the J gene TRBJ1-2; D is possibly TRBD1 (5 bases). V lost 7 bases and J lost 4, with 19 bases in between. The germline V gene encodes CDR1 LNHDA and CDR2 SQIVND (reference sequence). The CDR3 consists of 15 residues. CDR3 in amino acids: CASNPSGSGGYGYTF. CDR3 DNA, as far as it was read: TGTGCCAGTAATCCTTCGGGAAGCGGGGGCTATGGC.

As to this clone: From the germline J gene comes the end of the CDR3, since the read stops 3 residues before it. The V and J genes are TRBV5-1 and TRBJ2-3; D remains unclear. V lost 0 bases and J lost 4, with 15 bases in between. Germline CDR1 is SGHRS and CDR2 is YFSETQ. There are 16 residues in the CDR3. The sequenced part of the CDR3 DNA is TGCGCCAGCAGCTTGGCCGGTAGAGCTGCTCCAGATACG. Residues: CASSLAGRAAPDT. Given in full, the CDR3 is CASSLAGRAAPDTQYF.

This clone was recorded many times. The read stops 3 residues short of the end of the CDR3; the missing end is completed from the germline J gene. The chain carries TRBV20-1 and TRBJ1-1, with 7 bases lining up with TRBD1. This CDR3 region has 14 residues. The ends lost 3 bases at V and 3 bases at J; junction bases unmatched: 7. Germline CDR1 DFQATT, CDR2 SNEGSKA (reference sequence). The CDR3 region is CSARYDRVHTEAFF. CDR3 DNA (partial): TGCAGTGCTAGGTACGACAGGGTCCACACTGAA.

At least ten counts were recorded for this clone. The CDR3 extends 3 residues past the end of the read, so its final part is completed from the germline J gene. The chain couples TRBV5-4 to TRBJ2-3, with a possible D match to TRBD2 (6 bases). V lost 10 bases and J lost 0, with 18 bases in between. CDR1 is SGHNT, CDR2 YYREEE, per germline (reference sequence). The CDR3 has 15 residues. The CDR3 spells CAAQLWGTSTDTQYF. Partial CDR3 DNA: TGTGCCGCTCAGCTCTGGGGGACTAGCACAGATACG.

Concerning this clone: The CDR3 extends 3 residues past the end of the read, so its final part is completed from the germline J gene. The V call is TRBV19, the J call TRBJ2-7; TRBD2 matches 7 bases. Germline V gene lookup returns CDR1 LNHDA and CDR2 SQIVND (reference sequence). The trim removed 9 bases at V and 2 bases at J, leaving 10 bases unmatched. The CDR3 spans 14 residues. CDR3 residues: CASRKSGGTYEQYF. The covered CDR3 bases are TGTGCCAGCCGAAAATCGGGGGGAACCTACGAG.

This clone was counted at least ten times. The CDR3 end falls 3 residues outside the read, so it is completed with the germline J gene. This chain links TRBV19 with TRBJ2-2; TRBD1 aligns across 9 bases. CDR3 length: 14 residues. Trimming took 6 bases from V and 7 from J; bases not matched to a gene: 6. Germline V gene lookup returns CDR1 LNHDA and CDR2 SQIVND (reference sequence). The CDR3: CASSQGQGGGELFF. The part of the CDR3 DNA that was read is TGTGCCAGTAGCCAGGGACAGGGAGGCGGGGAG.

CDR3 DNA (partial): TGTGCCAGCAGTGAAGTCGGACTAGCGGGATCTGAG. It is translated as CASSEVGLAGSE. In full, the CDR3 reads CASSEVGLAGSEQFF. This chain links TRBV2 with TRBJ2-1; 12 nucleotides match TRBD2. The observed sequence ends 3 residues before the CDR3 terminus, with the missing tail filled in from the germline J gene. The CDR3 consists of 15 residues. After removal of 1 base from V and 9 bases from J, the junction contained 4 bases not matched to a gene. Germline CDR1 SNHLY, CDR2 FYNNEI.

This clone occurred a few times. The CDR3 end lies 3 residues beyond the end of the read and is filled in from the germline J gene. The chain has TRBV19 and TRBJ1-2; no clear D gene. V lost 3 bases and J lost 5, with 7 bases in between. Germline assignment: CDR1 LNHDA and CDR2 SQIVND (reference sequence). The CDR3 runs to 12 residues. CDR3 DNA (partial): TGTGCCAGTAGTATCCGAGGGTATGGC. Protein: CASSIRGYG. In full, the CDR3 reads CASSIRGYGYTF.

This clone was seen a handful of times. The observed sequence ends 3 residues before the CDR3 terminus, with the missing tail filled in from the germline J gene. The chain couples TRBV19 to TRBJ2-7; D is undetermined. The germline V and J ends were trimmed by 8 bases and 5 bases, with 16 bases remaining between them. Germline CDR1 is LNHDA and CDR2 is SQIVND (reference sequence). The CDR3 totals 13 residues. CDR3 residues: CASASGRHHEQYF. CDR3 DNA, as far as it was read: TGTGCCAGTGCCTCCGGCAGGCACCACGAG. Based on the CDR3 plus reference TRBV19 and TRBJ2-7, the full variable domain is DGGITQSPKYLFRKEGQNVTLSCEQNLNHDAMYWYRQDPGQGLRLIYYSQIVNDFQKGDIAEGYSVSREKKESFPLTVTSAQKNPTAFYLCASASGRHHEQYFGPGTRLTVT.

This clone has just a few counts. The CDR3 end falls 3 residues outside the read, so it is completed with the germline J gene. The V call is TRBV19, the J call TRBJ2-7; 10 bases are shared with TRBD2. The CDR3 has 16 residues. V shed 4 bases, J shed 2 bases, and the junction held 8 bases outside the gene matches. Germline CDR1 and CDR2: LNHDA and SQIVND (reference sequence). CDR3 loop: CASSTAGTSEAYEQYF. The sequenced part of the CDR3 DNA is TGTGCCAGTAGTACTGCCGGGACTAGCGAGGCCTACGAG. The variable domain in full, with the rest retrieved from reference TRBV19 and TRBJ2-7, is DGGITQSPKYLFRKEGQNVTLSCEQNLNHDAMYWYRQDPGQGLRLIYYSQIVNDFQKGDIAEGYSVSREKKESFPLTVTSAQKNPTAFYLCASSTAGTSEAYEQYFGPGTRLTVT.

This clone was counted ten times or more. CDR3 DNA (partial): TGTGCCAGCTCAAGAGACAGGGTAACCTACGAG. Its protein product is CASSRDRVTYE. The full CDR3 is CASSRDRVTYEQYF. This sequence joins TRBV18 and TRBJ2-7, with 7 bases that match TRBD1. The read terminates 3 residues ahead of where the CDR3 ends, so the germline J gene completes it. With V trimmed by 5 bases and J by 2 bases, 6 bases remained unmatched. Per the germline V gene, CDR1 is KGHSH and CDR2 is LQKENI. The CDR3 loop spans 14 amino acids.

This clone was seen more than once but under ten times. CDR3 DNA (partial): TGTGCCAGCAGTGGAGGGCTGAACACTGAA. Translating gives CASSGGLNTE. The whole CDR3 protein reads CASSGGLNTEAFF. The chain combines TRBV2 with TRBJ1-1; no firm D call. Sequencing ends 3 residues short of the CDR3 end; the germline J gene provides the rest. Germline V lookup: CDR1 SNHLY, CDR2 FYNNEI. The CDR3 loop spans 13 amino acids. Deletions cut 4 bases from V and 0 bases from J, with 6 bases between.

About this clone itself: The CDR3 end lies 3 residues beyond the end of the read and is filled in from the germline J gene. This chain connects TRBV20-1 to TRBJ2-1; 13 bases are shared with TRBD2. V trimming: 2 bases; J trimming: 9 bases; junction bases outside the gene matches: 13. CDR1 is DFQATT, CDR2 SNEGSKA, per germline (reference sequence). This CDR3 is built from 17 residues. Here the CDR3 reads CSARSTSGGAVWREQFF. CDR3 DNA, as far as it was read: TGCAGTGCTAGATCCACTAGCGGGGGGGCCGTTTGGCGTGAG.

Note on this clone: Sequencing ends 3 residues short of the CDR3 end; the germline J gene provides the rest. The chain uses TRBV6-1 and TRBJ1-1; 7 positions agree with TRBD1. Germline V gives CDR1 MNHNS, CDR2 SASEGT. This CDR3 comprises 12 residues. CDR3 bases read: TGTGCCAGCAGTGAAGTGCAGGGGGTA. Translating it yields CASSEVQGV. The full CDR3 sequence reads CASSEVQGVAFF.

As concerns this clone: The read terminates 3 residues before the CDR3 end, so the remaining end is supplied by the germline J gene. The chain uses TRBV18 and TRBJ2-2, with 8 bases aligning to TRBD2. CDR3 length: 16 residues. From germline, CDR1 is KGHSH and CDR2 LQKENI. The V and J ends lost 3 bases and 6 bases, in that order; junction bases with no gene match: 9. CDR3 region: CASSPLAGGSSGELFF. Partial CDR3 DNA: TGTGCCAGCTCACCCCTTGCGGGGGGCAGTTCCGGGGAG. Variable domain in full (rest from reference TRBV18 and TRBJ2-2): NAGVMQNPRHLVRRRGQEARLRCSPMKGHSHVYWYRQLPEEGLKFMVYLQKENIIDESGMPKERFSAEFPKEGPSILRIQQVVRGDSAAYFCASSPLAGGSSGELFFGEGSRLTVL.

This clone was counted many times. CDR3 sequence: CASSPGVAGKVEQFF. The sequenced part of the CDR3 DNA is TGTGCCAGCTCACCGGGGGTAGCGGGAAAGGTTGAG. J is TRBJ2-1 and V is TRBV18; TRBD2 matches at 8 bases. Sequencing ends 3 residues short of the CDR3 end; the germline J gene provides the rest. The germline gives CDR1 KGHSH, CDR2 LQKENI. CDR3 size: 15 residues. Trimming at V came to 3 bases and at J to 9 bases, leaving 10 bases not matched to a gene.